This T cell receptor beta chain derives from a study of cytomegalovirus exposure and HLA in healthy donors. The overall study: Ancestry clustering placed 70% to 90% of approximately 370 genotyped donors in the Caucasian-associated cluster. Study-wide results and caveats: Some 17,000 TCR beta sequences were associated with HLA alleles at 0.05 false discovery rate in a later analysis. Versus the approximately 700-donor mean, an Asian-associated ancestry cluster reportedly showed fewer N-insertions in a later analysis. TCR beta chains numbering under 200 were designated cytomegalovirus-associated.

Points on this clone: What it binds is not known.

Primers included in the PCR were 60 Vbeta and 13 Jbeta primers. Libraries were prepared by immunoSEQ multiplex PCR; TCRdb keeps only in-frame clonotypes and omits some of them. The sample records around 40,000 clones, about 78% being singletons. Germline CDR1 reads SNHLY; CDR2 reads FYNNEI. The CDR3 covers 11 residues. V dropped 7 bases and J dropped 10; count of bases not matched to a gene: 4. The receptor comes from a woman in her twenties or thirties in good health and CMV-seronegative. Sequences were obtained from PBMCs. The chain couples TRBV2 to TRBJ1-1, with 9 positions matching TRBD1. The CDR3 protein is CASIRDRAAFF. The CDR3 DNA reads TGTGCCAGCATTAGGGACAGGGCAGCTTTCTTT. The full variable domain, its missing parts supplied by reference TRBV2 and TRBJ1-1, is EPEVTQTPSHQVTQMGQEVILRCVPISNHLYFYWYRQILGQKVEFLVSFYNNEISEKSEIFDDQFSVERPDGSNFTLKIRSTKLEDSAMYFCASIRDRAAFFGQGTRLTVV.